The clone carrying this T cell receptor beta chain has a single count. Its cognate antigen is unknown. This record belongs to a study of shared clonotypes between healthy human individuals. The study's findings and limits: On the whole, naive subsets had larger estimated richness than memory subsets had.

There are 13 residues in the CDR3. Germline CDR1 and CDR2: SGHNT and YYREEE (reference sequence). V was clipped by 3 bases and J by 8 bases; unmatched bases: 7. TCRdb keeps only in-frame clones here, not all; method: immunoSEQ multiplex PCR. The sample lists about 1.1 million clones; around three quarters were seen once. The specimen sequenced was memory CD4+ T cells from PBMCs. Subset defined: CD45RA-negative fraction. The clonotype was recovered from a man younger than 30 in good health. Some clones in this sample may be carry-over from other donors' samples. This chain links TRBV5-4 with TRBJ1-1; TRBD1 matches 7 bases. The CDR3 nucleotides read TGTGCCAGCAGCTCGGGGACAGAACTAGAAGCTTTCTTT. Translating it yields CASSSGTELEAFF.